A single sample gave rise to the 18 T cell receptor beta chains below, sequenced in a study of T cells after yellow fever vaccination. TCRdb redid the calling of the 5' RACE reads with MiXCR, one entry per CDR3 protein. Found here are approximately 510,000 distinct CDR3 sequences, around a fifth of them singletons; the top ten hold 16%. This sample comprised PBMCs, obtained approximately 22 days after the first yellow fever vaccination. All receptors derive from a young man who received the YFV17D yellow fever vaccine.

This clonotype was counted many times. The chain uses TRBV4-2 and TRBJ2-3, with TRBD2 matching 9 bases. Per germline, CDR1 LGHNA and CDR2 YNFKEQ. CDR3 length equals 15 residues. V trimming: 1 base; J trimming: 1 base; junction bases outside the gene matches: 0. The CDR3 region has the DNA TGTGCCAGCAGCCAAGGACTAGCGGGCACAGATACGCAGTATTTT. It yields the protein CASSQGLAGTDTQYF.

The chain links TRBV9 to TRBJ2-2; 8 bases are a match to TRBD2. The CDR3 totals 17 residues. The V gene's germline CDR1 is SGDLS and CDR2 YYNGEE. With 4 bases clipped from V and 4 bases from J, the junction kept 12 bases outside the gene matches. CDR3 DNA: TGTGCCAGCAGCCCGCCGGGAGCGGGGGCCCTCACCGGGGAGCTGTTTTTT. Amino acid sequence: CASSPPGAGALTGELFF.

V usage is TRBV7-2 and J usage is TRBJ2-3; D is possibly TRBD2 (6 bases). Trimming shortened V by 4 bases and J by 5 bases, and 13 bases separated the two germline ends. The CDR3 is made up of 14 amino acids. CDR1 is SGHTA, CDR2 FQGNSA, per germline. CDR3 sequence reads: CASSSNLGGDTQYF. The CDR3 DNA reads as TGTGCCAGCAGCTCTAACCTCGGGGGAGATACGCAGTATTTT.

The V gene is TRBV20-1, the J gene TRBJ2-1, with D possibly called TRBD1 or TRBD2 (6 bases each). V was shortened by 4 bases and J by 0 bases, with 16 bases between the two germline ends. There are 16 residues in the CDR3. The germline V gene encodes CDR1 DFQATT and CDR2 SNEGSKA (reference sequence). CDR3 nucleotide sequence: TGCAGTGCTACCCCTACGGGGGCCCCCTCCTACAATGAGCAGTTCTTC. As protein: CSATPTGAPSYNEQFF.

This clonotype was counted only a few times. The chain couples TRBV18 to TRBJ2-7; 9 positions agree with TRBD1. The germline V gene has CDR1 KGHSH and CDR2 LQKENI. V lost 3 bases to trimming and J lost 3 bases; unmatched junction nucleotides: 3. The CDR3 has 14 amino acids. CDR3 region: CASSPGDRVYEQYF. CDR3 sequence (DNA): TGTGCCAGCTCACCGGGGGACAGGGTCTACGAGCAGTACTTC.

The chain couples TRBV12-3 or TRBV12-4 to TRBJ2-1; 8 bases map to TRBD1. J gave up 8 bases and V 7 bases, and 10 bases lay outside the gene matches. CDR3 size: 14 residues. CDR3 nucleotide sequence: TGTGCCAGCAATGGGGACAGGTCGGGCGATGAGCAGTTCTTC. Translation: CASNGDRSGDEQFF.

The chain carries TRBV6-1 and TRBJ2-7; TRBD1 matches at 8 bases. The CDR3 is 16 residues long. The germline gives CDR1 MNHNS, CDR2 SASEGT. J was trimmed by 2 bases and V by 2 bases; bases with no gene match: 8. This CDR3 reads CASSETGETGAYEQYF. The CDR3 DNA is TGTGCCAGCAGTGAAACGGGGGAGACAGGGGCCTACGAGCAGTACTTC.

This clonotype was picked up many times. The chain links TRBV5-6 to TRBJ2-5; 11 nucleotides line up with TRBD2. This CDR3 has 15 amino acids. Trimming took 1 base from V and 5 from J; bases not matched to a gene: 4. The V gene's germline CDR1 is SGHDT and CDR2 YYEEEE. CDR3 sequence reads: CASSLPTSGEETQYF. In DNA form, the CDR3 reads TGTGCCAGCAGCTTGCCGACTAGCGGGGAGGAGACCCAGTACTTC.

DNA of the CDR3: TGTGCCACCCATCGGGGCTCTGGGGCCAACGTCCTGACTTTC. Protein product: CATHRGSGANVLTF. The chain joins TRBV19 to TRBJ2-6; possibly TRBD2 for D (5 bases). Germline V gene data show CDR1 as LNHDA and CDR2 as SQIVND (reference sequence). The CDR3 has 14 amino acids. V lost 10 bases and J lost 0, with 10 bases in between.

This clonotype has more than one count but fewer than ten. The V call is TRBV14, the J call TRBJ1-4; D perhaps matches TRBD1 (5 bases). The V end lost 3 bases, the J end lost 4 bases, and 27 bases lay between the germline ends. The CDR3 totals 20 residues. Germline V gene sequence: CDR1 SGHDN, CDR2 FVKESK. The CDR3 loop reads CASSQARGGRGVTDNEKLFF. The CDR3 region has the DNA TGTGCCAGCAGCCAGGCTCGAGGAGGGCGAGGGGTCACGGATAATGAAAAACTGTTTTTT.

The chain couples TRBV6-1 to TRBJ1-6; 7 nucleotides agree with TRBD1. Trimming at V came to 8 bases and at J to 0 bases, leaving 7 bases not matched to a gene. CDR3 length: 16 amino acids. Germline CDR1 and CDR2: MNHNS and SASEGT. CDR3 sequence reads: CASGQTGSSYNSPLHF. The CDR3 DNA follows: TGTGCCAGCGGGCAGACAGGGAGCTCCTATAATTCACCCCTCCACTTT.

The gene calls are TRBV20-1 and TRBJ2-1; tentative D call: TRBD2 (6 bases). The CDR3 is made up of 13 amino acids. Looked up from germline, CDR1 is DFQATT and CDR2 is SNEGSKA (reference sequence). The V and J ends lost 0 bases and 4 bases respectively, with 7 bases between them. This CDR3 is CSARDAGYNEQFF. CDR3 DNA sequence: TGCAGTGCTAGAGATGCGGGGTACAATGAGCAGTTCTTC.

In regard to this clonotype: With a much larger clone just one base away, this may be a read error. The rearrangement uses TRBV4-3 and TRBJ2-7; TRBD1 matches at 8 bases. There are 13 residues in the CDR3. CDR1 is LGHNA, CDR2 YSLEER, per germline. The DNA of the CDR3 is TGCGCCAGCAGCCAAGAGACTTGGGGACAGGAATCCTTC. The encoded protein is CASSQETWGQESF.

The chain employs TRBV5-6 and TRBJ1-1; D is possibly TRBD1 (5 bases). The CDR3 is made up of 16 amino acids. Per the germline V gene, CDR1 is SGHDT and CDR2 is YYEEEE. Trimming stripped 4 bases from V and 3 bases from J, with 19 bases between. The CDR3 bases are TGTGCCAGCAGCCCGGTTTTAGGGGCGCGTGACACTGAAGCTTTCTTT. It specifies CASSPVLGARDTEAFF.

The chain joins TRBV7-6 to TRBJ2-3; D may be TRBD2 (6 bases). Looked up from germline, CDR1 is SGHVS and CDR2 is FNYEAQ. V lost 0 bases and J 5 bases, leaving 12 bases between the germline ends. The CDR3 runs 15 residues. The CDR3 protein is CASSLAAGGGDTQYF. The CDR3, as DNA: TGTGCCAGCAGCTTAGCTGCTGGGGGAGGAGATACGCAGTATTTT.

CDR3 amino acids: CATQRWSHLFSSYNSPLHF. CDR3 nucleotides: TGTGCCACCCAGAGATGGAGCCACCTCTTCAGCTCCTATAATTCACCCCTCCACTTT. The chain has TRBV28 and TRBJ1-6; D not resolved. Germline CDR1 reads MDHEN; CDR2 reads SYDVKM. V was cut by 10 bases and J by 0 bases, with 25 bases left in between. CDR3 length: 19 residues.

The chain couples TRBV13 to TRBJ2-7; 11 bases match TRBD1. CDR3 length: 14 residues. The V gene end was trimmed by 5 bases and the J gene end by 7 bases; junction bases not matched to a gene: 7. CDR1 PRHDT and CDR2 FYEKMQ come from the germline V gene (reference sequence). In nucleotides, the CDR3 is TGTGCCAGCAGCACCGGACAGGGGGCGTCTGAGCAGTACTTC. Translated: CASSTGQGASEQYF.

This clonotype was observed many times. The chain couples TRBV5-8 to TRBJ1-2; 8 bases are a match to TRBD1. The ends lost 4 bases at V and 7 bases at J; junction bases unmatched: 12. CDR1 is SGHTS, CDR2 YDEGEE, per germline. The CDR3 spans 15 residues. The chain's CDR3 is CASSLRDRPISGYTF. In DNA, the CDR3 is TGTGCCAGCAGCCTGAGGGACAGGCCAATATCTGGCTACACCTTC. Full variable domain (missing parts from reference TRBV5-8 and TRBJ1-2): EAGVTQSPTHLIKTRGQQATLRCSPISGHTSVYWYQQALGLGLQFLLWYDEGEERNRGNFPPRFSGRQFPNYSSELNVNALELEDSALYLCASSLRDRPISGYTFGSGTRLTVV.